A single sample gave rise to the 18 T cell receptor beta chains below, sequenced in a study of shared clonotypes between healthy human individuals. The method was immunoSEQ multiplex PCR; TCRdb's version includes in-frame clones alone and lacks a portion of them. The repertoire holds some 240,000 clones, with over 60% as singletons. Source material: memory CD4+ T cells sorted from blood. Described subset: CD45RA-negative fraction. The receptors were sampled from a man under 40 in good health.

This clone was seen ten or more times. The V and J genes are TRBV30 and TRBJ1-2; D remains ambiguous. The CDR3 length is 10 residues. Germline CDR1 GTSNPN, CDR2 SVGIG (reference sequence). The V end was cut by 3 bases, the J end by 5 bases, with 4 bases between. CDR3 residues: CAWSQYGYTF. In DNA, the CDR3 is TGTGCCTGGAGCCAGTATGGCTACACCTTC.

The chain is built from TRBV4-3 and TRBJ1-4, with D hard to call. From germline, CDR1 is LGHNA and CDR2 YSLEER. The CDR3 runs to 18 residues. Trimming pared 0 bases from V and 0 bases from J, leaving 14 bases between. This CDR3 is CASSQDWEGRATNEKLFF. CDR3 nucleotides: TGCGCCAGCAGCCAAGATTGGGAAGGGAGGGCAACTAATGAAAAACTGTTTTTT.

CDR3 region: CASSDSTDVRGNEQFF. The CDR3 coding sequence is TGTGCCAGCAGCGATTCGACTGACGTGAGGGGTAATGAGCAGTTCTTC. V is TRBV5-4 and J is TRBJ2-1; D assignment may be TRBD1 or TRBD2 (5 bases each). The germline CDR1 and CDR2 sequences are SGHNT and YYREEE (reference sequence). V lost 4 bases to trimming and J lost 7 bases, with 21 bases between them. CDR3 length equals 16 residues.

V usage is TRBV19 and J usage is TRBJ1-2; TRBD1 might be the D (5 bases). This CDR3 is 14 amino acids long. The V gene's germline CDR1 is LNHDA and CDR2 SQIVND (reference sequence). Trimming removed 8 bases at V and 7 bases at J, with 20 bases between. CDR3 sequence (DNA): TGTGCCAGTGAAGGGCCCGGGGGGATTTTTGGCTACACCTTC. Its translation is CASEGPGGIFGYTF.

The chain combines TRBV18 with TRBJ2-1, with D unresolved. Germline loops: CDR1 KGHSH, CDR2 LQKENI. The CDR3 length is 13 residues. Between the trimmed V and J ends, which lost 2 bases and 10 bases, there was a span of 12 bases. Here the CDR3 reads CASSPGVGSEQFF. CDR3 nucleotides: TGTGCCAGCTCACCAGGGGTGGGCTCGGAGCAGTTCTTC.

The chain's CDR3 is CASSMDSGNTIYF. The CDR3 coding sequence is TGTGCCAGTAGTATGGACAGTGGAAACACCATATATTTT. The V call is TRBV19, the J call TRBJ1-3; tentatively, D is TRBD1 (6 bases). Germline CDR1 and CDR2: LNHDA and SQIVND (reference sequence). This CDR3 is 13 amino acids long. The V end was cut by 3 bases, the J end by 3 bases, with 6 bases between. The whole variable domain, filled in from reference TRBV19 and TRBJ1-3, reads DGGITQSPKYLFRKEGQNVTLSCEQNLNHDAMYWYRQDPGQGLRLIYYSQIVNDFQKGDIAEGYSVSREKKESFPLTVTSAQKNPTAFYLCASSMDSGNTIYFGEGSWLTVV.

This clone was seen more than once but under ten times. The chain couples TRBV10-3 to TRBJ1-1; D remains ambiguous. The V end lost 6 bases, the J end lost 1 base, and 12 bases lay between the germline ends. CDR1 ENHRY and CDR2 SYGVKD come from the germline V gene. This CDR3 comprises 14 residues. CDR3 amino acids: CAIRQDYANTEAFF. CDR3 DNA sequence: TGTGCCATCAGGCAGGACTATGCGAACACTGAAGCTTTCTTT.

The CDR3: CASSRTDRVDQPQHF. The CDR3 DNA reads as TGTGCCAGCAGTAGAACGGACAGGGTAGATCAGCCCCAGCATTTT. V and J are TRBV6-5 and TRBJ1-5, with TRBD1 matching over 8 bases. Trimming took 5 bases from V and 5 from J; bases not matched to a gene: 8. The CDR3 length is 15 residues. Germline CDR1 and CDR2: MNHEY and SVGAGI.

The V gene is TRBV7-9, the J gene TRBJ2-7, with 7 positions matching TRBD1. Looked up from germline, CDR1 is SEHNR and CDR2 is FQNEAQ (reference sequence). The CDR3 has 13 amino acids. Trimming took 2 bases from V and 5 from J; bases not matched to a gene: 3. The CDR3 loop reads CASSLQGVHEQYF. The CDR3 DNA is TGTGCCAGCAGCTTACAGGGGGTCCACGAGCAGTACTTC.

The chain links TRBV19 to TRBJ2-1; possibly TRBD2 for D (6 bases). The V gene lost 7 bases and the J gene lost 5 bases, with 18 bases spanning the gap. CDR3 length: 15 residues. The V gene's germline CDR1 is LNHDA and CDR2 SQIVND (reference sequence). In DNA, the CDR3 is TGTGCCAGTACTCCGGGGTGGGCGGGGAACAATGAGCAGTTCTTC. Its protein is CASTPGWAGNNEQFF.

The rearrangement uses TRBV2 and TRBJ1-5; D not resolved. The CDR3 totals 14 residues. CDR1 and CDR2 (germline): SNHLY, FYNNEI. V was clipped by 5 bases and J by 3 bases, with 11 bases between them. CDR3 in amino acids: CASSPRVFNQPQHF. CDR3 sequence (DNA): TGTGCCAGCAGTCCTAGGGTTTTCAATCAGCCCCAGCATTTT.

This clone has a count of ten or more. The genes are TRBV29-1 and TRBJ2-7, with 11 bases aligning to TRBD1. The germline CDR1 and CDR2 sequences are SQVTM and ANQGSEA. The CDR3 contains 16 residues. Trimming removed 4 bases from V and 2 bases from J; junction bases left unmatched: 10. The CDR3 region is CSVASPRGQGAYEQYF. The CDR3 bases are TGCAGCGTTGCCAGCCCGAGGGGACAGGGGGCCTACGAGCAGTACTTC.

The chain employs TRBV14 and TRBJ2-7; the match to TRBD2 covers 7 bases. The CDR3 length is 17 residues. V lost 3 bases to trimming and J lost 0 bases; unmatched junction nucleotides: 11. Germline CDR1 and CDR2: SGHDN and FVKESK. This chain's CDR3 is CASSQGGTSVGSYEQYF. The CDR3 DNA sequence: TGTGCCAGCAGCCAGGGGGGAACTAGCGTCGGCTCCTACGAGCAGTACTTC.

This clone was observed a handful of times. This chain connects TRBV4-3 to TRBJ2-2; D is possibly TRBD2 (7 bases). The germline V gene encodes CDR1 LGHNA and CDR2 YSLEER. V gave up 1 base and J gave up 6 bases, with 18 bases separating them. CDR3 size: 17 residues. As DNA, the CDR3 is TGCGCCAGCAGCCAAGGAGGGGGGAGGGCATGGGCCGGGGAGCTGTTTTTT. It codes for CASSQGGGRAWAGELFF.

V usage is TRBV4-1 and J usage is TRBJ2-2, with TRBD1 identical over 8 bases. CDR1 is MGHRA, CDR2 YSYEKL, per germline. Trimming took 1 base from V and 4 from J; bases not matched to a gene: 2. The CDR3 runs to 15 residues. Here the CDR3 reads CASSQAGQGTGELFF. The CDR3 nucleotides are TGCGCCAGCAGCCAAGCAGGACAGGGCACCGGGGAGCTGTTTTTT.

This clone appeared a single time. The chain is built from TRBV29-1 and TRBJ2-5; 10 bases match TRBD1. V shed 1 base, J shed 4 bases, and the junction held 9 bases outside the gene matches. The CDR3 runs to 16 residues. In germline, CDR1 is SQVTM, CDR2 ANQGSEA. This CDR3 reads CSVEGPGQGRGETQYF. The CDR3 DNA is TGCAGCGTTGAAGGTCCGGGACAGGGGCGGGGAGAGACCCAGTACTTC.

This clone was observed a handful of times. V gene TRBV11-2 combines with J gene TRBJ2-7; D perhaps matches TRBD2 (5 bases). Germline CDR1 is SGHAT and CDR2 is FQNNGV. The CDR3 is 15 amino acids. Trimming left V 1 base short and J 3 bases short, with 13 bases between. CDR3 DNA: TGTGCCAGCAGCTTAGCCCGGGAAGTTAGCTACGAGCAGTACTTC. It yields the protein CASSLAREVSYEQYF.

This clone was seen only a few times. This chain joins TRBV7-2 and TRBJ2-7; D not resolved. The CDR3 runs to 14 residues. The V end was cut by 2 bases, the J end by 1 base, with 9 bases between. Per germline, CDR1 SGHTA and CDR2 FQGNSA. For the CDR3, the DNA is TGTGCCAGCAGCTTATACACGGAGTCCTACGAGCAGTACTTC. This codes for CASSLYTESYEQYF.